This T cell receptor beta chain was recorded in a study of shared clonotypes between healthy human individuals. Produced via immunoSEQ multiplex PCR; TCRdb's table is partial and in-frame only. The data hold about 2.2 million clones, with around 93% observed a single time. V trimming: 3 bases; J trimming: 0 bases; junction bases outside the gene matches: 2. CDR3 length equals 15 residues. Germline V gene lookup returns CDR1 MNHEY and CDR2 SMNVEV (reference sequence). Naive-designated CD8 cells lacked CD45RO, were positively enriched for CCR7, and omitted terminally differentiated effector memory CD45RA+ cells. Remarks on this clone: No antigen is known for it.

Study observations and caveats: The four-donor shared clonotypes exceeded non-shared clonotypes in generation probability, with non-shared ones scoring lower. Richness estimates generally favored naive over memory subsets.

The V call is TRBV27, the J call TRBJ1-1, with 9 bases that match TRBD1. The sequence was collected from a man younger than 30 in good health. Some clones in this sample may be carry-over from other donors' samples. The material sequenced was naive CD8+ T cells from PBMCs. DNA of the CDR3: TGTGCCAGCAGTTTTGGACAGGGGATGAACACTGAAGCTTTCTTT. Encoded protein: CASSFGQGMNTEAFF.